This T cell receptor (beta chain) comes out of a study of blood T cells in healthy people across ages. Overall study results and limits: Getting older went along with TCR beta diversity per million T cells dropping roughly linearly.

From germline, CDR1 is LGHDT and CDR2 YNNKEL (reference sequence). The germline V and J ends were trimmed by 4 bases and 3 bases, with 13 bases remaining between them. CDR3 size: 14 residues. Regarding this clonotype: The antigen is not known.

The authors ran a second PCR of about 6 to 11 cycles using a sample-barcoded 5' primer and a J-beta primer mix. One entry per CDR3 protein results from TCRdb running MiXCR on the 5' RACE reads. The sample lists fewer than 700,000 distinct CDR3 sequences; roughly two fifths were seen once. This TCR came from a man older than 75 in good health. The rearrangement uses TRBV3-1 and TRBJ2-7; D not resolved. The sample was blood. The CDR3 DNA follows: TGTGCCAGCAGCCCAGAGCTGGTTAACTACGAGCAGTACTTC. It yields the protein CASSPELVNYEQYF.